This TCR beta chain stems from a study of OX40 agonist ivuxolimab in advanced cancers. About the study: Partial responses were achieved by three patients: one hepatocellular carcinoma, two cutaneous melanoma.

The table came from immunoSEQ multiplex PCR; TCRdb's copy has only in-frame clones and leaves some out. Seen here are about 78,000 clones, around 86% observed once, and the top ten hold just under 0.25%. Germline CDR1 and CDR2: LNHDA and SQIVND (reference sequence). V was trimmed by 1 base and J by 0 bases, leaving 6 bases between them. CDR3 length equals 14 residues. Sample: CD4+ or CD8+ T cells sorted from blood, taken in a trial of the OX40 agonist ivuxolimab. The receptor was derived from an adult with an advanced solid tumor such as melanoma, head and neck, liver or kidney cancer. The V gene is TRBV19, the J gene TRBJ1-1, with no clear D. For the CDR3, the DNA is TGTGCCAGTAGTATAGCGGTCATGAACACTGAAGCTTTCTTT. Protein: CASSIAVMNTEAFF.